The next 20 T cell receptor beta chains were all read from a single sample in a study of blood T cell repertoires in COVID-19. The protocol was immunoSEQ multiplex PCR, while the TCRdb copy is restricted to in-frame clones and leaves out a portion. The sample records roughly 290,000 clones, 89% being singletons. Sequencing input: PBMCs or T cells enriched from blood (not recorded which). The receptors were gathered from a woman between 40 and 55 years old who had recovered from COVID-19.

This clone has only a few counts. CDR3 sequence reads: CATKGLIPNQPQHF. The CDR3 coding sequence is TGTGCCACTAAGGGGCTTATTCCGAATCAGCCCCAGCATTTT. V gene TRBV24-1 combines with J gene TRBJ1-5; tentatively, D is TRBD1 (5 bases). Between the trimmed V and J ends, which lost 10 bases and 4 bases, there was a span of 16 bases. Germline assignment: CDR1 KGHDR and CDR2 SFDVKD. The CDR3 runs 14 residues.

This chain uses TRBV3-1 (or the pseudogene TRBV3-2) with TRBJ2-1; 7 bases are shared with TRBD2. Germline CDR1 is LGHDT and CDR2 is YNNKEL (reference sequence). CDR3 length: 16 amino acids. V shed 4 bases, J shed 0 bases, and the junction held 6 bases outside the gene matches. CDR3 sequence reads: CASSPSSGSSYNEQFF. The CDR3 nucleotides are TGTGCCAGCAGCCCCTCTAGCGGAAGCTCCTACAATGAGCAGTTCTTC.

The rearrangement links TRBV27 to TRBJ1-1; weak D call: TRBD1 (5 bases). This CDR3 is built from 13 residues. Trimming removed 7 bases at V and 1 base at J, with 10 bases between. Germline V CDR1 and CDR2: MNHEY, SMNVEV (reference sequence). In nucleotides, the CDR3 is TGTGCCAGCAAACCGGACACGAACACTGAAGCTTTCTTT. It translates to CASKPDTNTEAFF.

This CDR3 is CASSQSHSRANTEAFF. The CDR3 DNA follows: TGTGCCAGCAGCCAATCTCATTCCAGGGCGAACACTGAAGCTTTCTTT. This chain connects TRBV4-2 to TRBJ1-1, with D possibly TRBD1 on 5 matching bases. The CDR3 has 16 residues. Germline V lookup: CDR1 LGHNA, CDR2 YNFKEQ. Between the trimmed V and J ends, which lost 2 bases and 1 base, there was a span of 14 bases.

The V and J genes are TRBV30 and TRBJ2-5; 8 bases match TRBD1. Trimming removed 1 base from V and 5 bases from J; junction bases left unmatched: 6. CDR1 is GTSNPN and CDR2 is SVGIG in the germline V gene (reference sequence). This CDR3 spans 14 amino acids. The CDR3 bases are TGTGCCTGGAGTGGGGGGACAGGCGGGGAGACCCAGTACTTC. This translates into CAWSGGTGGETQYF.

The CDR3 here is CAWDRGTEAFF. For the CDR3, the DNA is TGTGCCTGGGACAGGGGCACTGAAGCTTTCTTT. J is TRBJ1-1 and V is TRBV30; 8 nucleotides align to TRBD1. Germline V CDR1 and CDR2: GTSNPN, SVGIG (reference sequence). The J segment lost 4 bases and the V segment lost 5 bases, leaving 0 bases of the junction unmatched. The CDR3 is made up of 11 amino acids.

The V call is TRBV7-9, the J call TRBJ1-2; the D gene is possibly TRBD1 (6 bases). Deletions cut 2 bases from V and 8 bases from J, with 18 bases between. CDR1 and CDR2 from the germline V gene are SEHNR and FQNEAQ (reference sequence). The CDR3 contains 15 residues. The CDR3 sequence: CASSLISTGSKGYTF. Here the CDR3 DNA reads TGTGCCAGCAGCTTAATTTCGACAGGCTCTAAAGGCTACACCTTC. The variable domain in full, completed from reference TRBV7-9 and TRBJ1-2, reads DTGVSQNPRHKITKRGQNVTFRCDPISEHNRLYWYRQTLGQGPEFLTYFQNEAQLEKSRLLSDRFSAERPKGSFSTLEIQRTEQGDSAMYLCASSLISTGSKGYTFGSGTRLTVV.

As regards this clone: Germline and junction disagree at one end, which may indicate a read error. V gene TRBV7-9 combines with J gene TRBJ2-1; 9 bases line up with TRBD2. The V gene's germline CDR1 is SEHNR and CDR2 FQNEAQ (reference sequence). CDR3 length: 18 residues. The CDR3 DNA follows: TGTGCCAGCAGCTTAGCGAAAGCCACCGGGACTAGCTACGATGAGCAGTTCTTC. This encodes CASSLAKATGTSYDEQFF.

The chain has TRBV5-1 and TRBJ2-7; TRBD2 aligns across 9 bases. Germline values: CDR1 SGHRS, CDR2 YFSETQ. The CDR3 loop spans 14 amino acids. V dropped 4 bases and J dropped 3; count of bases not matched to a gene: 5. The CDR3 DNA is TGCGCCAGCAGCGGTAGCGGGGGCTACTACGAGCAGTACTTC. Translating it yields CASSGSGGYYEQYF.

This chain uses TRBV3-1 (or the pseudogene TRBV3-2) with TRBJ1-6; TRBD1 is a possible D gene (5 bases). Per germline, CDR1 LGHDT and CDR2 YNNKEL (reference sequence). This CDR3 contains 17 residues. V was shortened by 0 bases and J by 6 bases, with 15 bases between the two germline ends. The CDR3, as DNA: TGTGCCAGCAGCCAAGATTTAGGCAGGGTCCCTAATTCACCCCTCCACTTT. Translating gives CASSQDLGRVPNSPLHF.

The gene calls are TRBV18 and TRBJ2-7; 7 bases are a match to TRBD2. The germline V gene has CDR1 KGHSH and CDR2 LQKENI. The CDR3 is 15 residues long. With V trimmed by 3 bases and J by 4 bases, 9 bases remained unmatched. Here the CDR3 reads CASSPHVGGEYEQYF. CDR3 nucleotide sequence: TGTGCCAGCTCACCTCACGTTGGGGGGGAATACGAGCAGTACTTC. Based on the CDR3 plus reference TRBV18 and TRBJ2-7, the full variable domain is NAGVMQNPRHLVRRRGQEARLRCSPMKGHSHVYWYRQLPEEGLKFMVYLQKENIIDESGMPKERFSAEFPKEGPSILRIQQVVRGDSAAYFCASSPHVGGEYEQYFGPGTRLTVT.

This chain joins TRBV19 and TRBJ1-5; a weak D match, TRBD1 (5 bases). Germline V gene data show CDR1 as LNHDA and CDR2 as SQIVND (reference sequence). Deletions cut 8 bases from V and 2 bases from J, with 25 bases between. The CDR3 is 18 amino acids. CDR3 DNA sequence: TGTGCCAGTCGCCACCGTGGACACCAAACGGCAGGCAATCAGCCCCAGCATTTT. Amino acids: CASRHRGHQTAGNQPQHF. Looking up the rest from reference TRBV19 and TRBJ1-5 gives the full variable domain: DGGITQSPKYLFRKEGQNVTLSCEQNLNHDAMYWYRQDPGQGLRLIYYSQIVNDFQKGDIAEGYSVSREKKESFPLTVTSAQKNPTAFYLCASRHRGHQTAGNQPQHFGDGTRLSIL.

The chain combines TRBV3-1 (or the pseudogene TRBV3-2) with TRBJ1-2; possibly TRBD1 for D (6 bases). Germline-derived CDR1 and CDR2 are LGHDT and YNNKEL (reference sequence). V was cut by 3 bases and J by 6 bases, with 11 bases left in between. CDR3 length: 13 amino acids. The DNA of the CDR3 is TGTGCCAGCAGCCATTACAGGGCCAATGGCTACACCTTC. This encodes CASSHYRANGYTF.

Written as DNA, the CDR3 is TGTGCCAGCAGCGTAGCGGGGGGCATTACTGAAACAGATACGCAGTATTTT. It codes for CASSVAGGITETDTQYF. V and J are TRBV9 and TRBJ2-3; tentative D call: TRBD2 (7 bases). The V gene lost 0 bases and the J gene lost 3 bases, with 17 bases spanning the gap. Germline lookup yields CDR1 SGDLS and CDR2 YYNGEE. This CDR3 has 17 amino acids. Using reference TRBV9 and TRBJ2-3 for the parts outside the CDR3, the full variable domain is DSGVTQTPKHLITATGQRVTLRCSPRSGDLSVYWYQQSLDQGLQFLIQYYNGEERAKGNILERFSAQQFPDLHSELNLSSLELGDSALYFCASSVAGGITETDTQYFGPGTRLTVL.

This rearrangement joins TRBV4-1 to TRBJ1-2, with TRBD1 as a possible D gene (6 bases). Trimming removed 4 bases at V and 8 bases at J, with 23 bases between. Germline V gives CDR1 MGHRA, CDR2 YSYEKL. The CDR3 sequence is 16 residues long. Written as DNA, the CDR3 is TGCGCCAGCAGCCCCCTAGGGGGGGCACCCGGGGGGGGCTACACCTTC. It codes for CASSPLGGAPGGGYTF.

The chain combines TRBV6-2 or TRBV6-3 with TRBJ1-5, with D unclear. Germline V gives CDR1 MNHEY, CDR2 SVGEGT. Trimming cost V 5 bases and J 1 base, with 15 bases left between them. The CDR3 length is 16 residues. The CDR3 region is CASSPWGSGSNQPQHF. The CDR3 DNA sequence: TGTGCCAGCAGTCCCTGGGGATCGGGGAGCAATCAGCCCCAGCATTTT.

The CDR3 DNA reads as TGTGCCACGGGACAGGCGGGTCAGCCCCAGCATTTT. It yields the protein CATGQAGQPQHF. V is TRBV18 and J is TRBJ1-5, with 8 nucleotides matching TRBD1. The CDR3 runs to 12 residues. Germline assignment: CDR1 KGHSH and CDR2 LQKENI. With 10 bases clipped from V and 6 bases from J, the junction kept 5 bases outside the gene matches.

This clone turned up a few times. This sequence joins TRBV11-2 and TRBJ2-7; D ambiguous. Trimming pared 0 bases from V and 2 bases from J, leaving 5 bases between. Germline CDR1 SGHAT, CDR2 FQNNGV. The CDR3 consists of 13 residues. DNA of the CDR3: TGTGCCAGCAGCTTAGACAGAACCTACGAGCAGTACTTC. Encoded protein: CASSLDRTYEQYF.

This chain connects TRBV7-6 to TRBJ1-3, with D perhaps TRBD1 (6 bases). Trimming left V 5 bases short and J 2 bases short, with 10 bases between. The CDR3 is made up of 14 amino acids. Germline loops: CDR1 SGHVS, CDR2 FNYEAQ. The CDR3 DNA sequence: TGTGCCAGCAGCCGCGGACAGCCTGGAAACACCATATATTTT. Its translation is CASSRGQPGNTIYF.

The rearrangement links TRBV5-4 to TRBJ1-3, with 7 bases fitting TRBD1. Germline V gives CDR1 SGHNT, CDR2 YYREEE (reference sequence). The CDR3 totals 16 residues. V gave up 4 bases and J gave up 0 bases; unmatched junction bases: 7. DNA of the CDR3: TGTGCCAGCAGCACAGCTGGGACAGTCTCTGGAAACACCATATATTTT. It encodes CASSTAGTVSGNTIYF.